This T cell receptor (beta chain) was obtained from a study of OX40 agonist ivuxolimab in advanced cancers. Study-wide context: Earlier treatment with anti-PD-1, anti-PD-L1 or anti-CTLA-4 was permitted, and over 35% had received some. Findings and caveats of the study: Fewer expanded clones were found on average in CD4+ than in CD8+ T cells. At 0.1 to 3.0 mg/kg, CD4+ and CD8+ blood T cells expanded clonally by week 6.

The CDR3 runs 12 residues. The V end was cut by 3 bases, the J end by 2 bases, with 6 bases between. Looked up from germline, CDR1 is SGHKS and CDR2 is YYEKEE (reference sequence). Profiling relied on immunoSEQ multiplex PCR, and the TCRdb table lists in-frame clones only, not all of them. In the table there are roughly 69,000 clones, about 89% of which are singletons. Turning to this clone: Its antigen is unidentified.

Baseline was the first blood sampling point, followed by cycle 4 day 1 and cycle 7 day 1. The chain combines TRBV5-5 with TRBJ2-7; D may be TRBD2 (5 bases). This clonotype was obtained from an adult with an advanced solid tumor such as melanoma, head and neck, liver or kidney cancer. This sample comprised CD4+ or CD8+ T cells sorted from blood, obtained in a trial of the OX40 agonist ivuxolimab. The CDR3 protein is CASSSGTYEQYF. The DNA of the CDR3 is TGTGCCAGCAGCTCCGGGACCTACGAGCAGTACTTC. The full variable domain, with the rest looked up from reference TRBV5-5 and TRBJ2-7, is DAGVTQSPTHLIKTRGQQVTLRCSPISGHKSVSWYQQVLGQGPQFIFQYYEKEERGRGNFPDRFSARQFPNYSSELNVNALLLGDSALYLCASSSGTYEQYFGPGTRLTVT.